This record looks at one T cell receptor beta chain sequence and its context. Some clones are missing from TCRdb's copy, which holds only in-frame ones; the method was immunoSEQ multiplex PCR. The top ten clones hold roughly 0.14% of a sample with roughly 2.6 million clones, about 92% of them seen once. This CDR3 is 14 amino acids long. V lost 7 bases, J lost 5 bases, and 7 bases stayed unmatched. Germline V CDR1 and CDR2: MNHNS, SASEGT. This record belongs to a study of shared clonotypes between healthy human individuals. Sequencing used naive CD4+ T cells sorted from blood. Subset here: CD45RA+ positively selected. The V gene is TRBV6-1, the J gene TRBJ2-5, with TRBD2 identical over 10 bases. The sequence came from a young man in good health. In DNA form, the CDR3 reads TGTGCCAGCACAGTAGCGGGAGGACCGGAGACCCAGTACTTC. Protein sequence: CASTVAGGPETQYF.